This T cell receptor beta chain was found in a study of T cell responses to AZD1222 COVID-19 vaccine. Study conclusions and caveats: Clonal diversity was possibly underestimated, and white British individuals and females predominated among donors. Baseline seropositivity characterized only six AZD1222 recipients.

Concerning this clone itself: What it binds is unknown.

Per germline, CDR1 SGDLS and CDR2 YYNGEE. V was clipped by 2 bases and J by 7 bases, with 12 bases between them. CDR3 size: 14 residues. Sequencing used immunoSEQ multiplex PCR; TCRdb keeps in-frame clones, though not all of them. Of 120,000 to 150,000 clones detected, around nine tenths appear once; the ten largest clones hold nearly 3.5%. Here the sequenced sample was peripheral blood, taken on day 0 of AZD1222 vaccination. The chain employs TRBV9 and TRBJ1-4, with D tentatively TRBD1 (5 bases). This TCR was sampled from an adult in good health. DNA of the CDR3: TGTGCCAGCAGCGTGGGGCAGAGTTTTGAAAAACTGTTTTTT. Encoded protein: CASSVGQSFEKLFF.